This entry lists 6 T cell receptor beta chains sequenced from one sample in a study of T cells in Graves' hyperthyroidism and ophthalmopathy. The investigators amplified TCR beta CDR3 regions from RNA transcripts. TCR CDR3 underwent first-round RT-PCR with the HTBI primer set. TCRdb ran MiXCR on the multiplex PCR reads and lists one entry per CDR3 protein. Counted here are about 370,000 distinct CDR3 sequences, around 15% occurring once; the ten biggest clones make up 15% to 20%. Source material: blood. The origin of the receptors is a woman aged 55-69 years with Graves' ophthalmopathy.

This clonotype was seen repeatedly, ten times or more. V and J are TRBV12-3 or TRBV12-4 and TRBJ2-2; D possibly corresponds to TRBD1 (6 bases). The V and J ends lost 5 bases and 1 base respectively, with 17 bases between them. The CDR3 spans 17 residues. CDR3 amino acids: CASSPRSGHVNTGELFF. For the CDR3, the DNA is TGTGCCAGCAGTCCCCGGTCGGGACACGTGAACACCGGGGAGCTGTTTTTT.

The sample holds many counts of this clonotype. The chain's CDR3 is CAISESQRTETQYF. The CDR3 DNA sequence: TGTGCCATCAGTGAGTCGCAGCGGACGGAGACCCAGTACTTC. The rearrangement links TRBV10-3 to TRBJ2-5; D is possibly TRBD2 (5 bases). Germline V lookup: CDR1 ENHRY, CDR2 SYGVKD. The CDR3 consists of 14 residues. Deletions cut 0 bases from V and 5 bases from J, with 10 bases between.

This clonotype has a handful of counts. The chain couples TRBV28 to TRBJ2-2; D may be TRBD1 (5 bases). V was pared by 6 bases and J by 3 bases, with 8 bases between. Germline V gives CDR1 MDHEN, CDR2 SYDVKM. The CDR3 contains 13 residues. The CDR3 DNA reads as TGTGCCAGCAGGGAACAGGACACCGGGGAGCTGTTTTTT. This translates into CASREQDTGELFF. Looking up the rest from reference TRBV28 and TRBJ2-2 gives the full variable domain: DVKVTQSSRYLVKRTGEKVFLECVQDMDHENMFWYRQDPGLGLRLIYFSYDVKMKEKGDIPEGYSVSREKKERFSLILESASTNQTSMYLCASREQDTGELFFGEGSRLTVL.

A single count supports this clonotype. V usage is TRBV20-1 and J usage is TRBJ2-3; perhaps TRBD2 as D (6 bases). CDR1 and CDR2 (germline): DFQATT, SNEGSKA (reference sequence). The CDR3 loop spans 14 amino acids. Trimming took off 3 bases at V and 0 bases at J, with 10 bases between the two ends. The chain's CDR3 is CSASPSDSTDTQYF. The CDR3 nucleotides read TGCAGTGCTAGCCCTAGCGATAGCACAGATACGCAGTATTTT.

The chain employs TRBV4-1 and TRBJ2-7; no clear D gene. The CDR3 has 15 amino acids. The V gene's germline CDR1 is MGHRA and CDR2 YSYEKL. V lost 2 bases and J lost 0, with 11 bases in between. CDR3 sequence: CASSQHGRSSYEQYF. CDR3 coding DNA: TGCGCCAGCAGCCAACATGGACGGAGCTCCTACGAGCAGTACTTC.

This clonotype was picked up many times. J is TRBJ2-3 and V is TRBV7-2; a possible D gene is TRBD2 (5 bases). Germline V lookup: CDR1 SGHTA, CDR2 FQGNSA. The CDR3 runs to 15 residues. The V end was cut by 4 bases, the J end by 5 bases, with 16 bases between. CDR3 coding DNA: TGTGCCAGCAGCTACGGGAAGGCGCCCCGAGATACGCAGTATTTT. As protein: CASSYGKAPRDTQYF. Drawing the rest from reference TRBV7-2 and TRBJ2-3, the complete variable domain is GAGVSQSPSNKVTEKGKDVELRCDPISGHTALYWYRQSLGQGLEFLIYFQGNSAPDKSGLPSDRFSAERTGGSVSTLTIQRTQQEDSAVYLCASSYGKAPRDTQYFGPGTRLTVL.